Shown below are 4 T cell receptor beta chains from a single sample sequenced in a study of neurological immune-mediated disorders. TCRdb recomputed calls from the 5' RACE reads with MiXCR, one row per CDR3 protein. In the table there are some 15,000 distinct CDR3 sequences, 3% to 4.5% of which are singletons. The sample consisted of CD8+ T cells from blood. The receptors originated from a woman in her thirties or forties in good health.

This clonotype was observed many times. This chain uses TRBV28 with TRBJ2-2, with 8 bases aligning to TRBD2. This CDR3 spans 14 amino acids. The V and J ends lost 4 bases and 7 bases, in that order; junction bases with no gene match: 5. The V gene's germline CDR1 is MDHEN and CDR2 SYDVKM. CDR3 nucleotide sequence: TGTGCCAGCAGTTGGGATACTAGCGGCGGGGAGCTGTTTTTT. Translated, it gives CASSWDTSGGELFF.

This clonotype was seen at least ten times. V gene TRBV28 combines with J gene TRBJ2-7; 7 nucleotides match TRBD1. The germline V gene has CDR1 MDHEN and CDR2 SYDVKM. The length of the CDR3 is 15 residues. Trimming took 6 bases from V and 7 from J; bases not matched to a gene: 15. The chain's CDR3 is CASSIEEDRTWEQYF. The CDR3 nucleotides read TGTGCCAGCAGCATTGAAGAGGACAGGACTTGGGAGCAGTACTTC.

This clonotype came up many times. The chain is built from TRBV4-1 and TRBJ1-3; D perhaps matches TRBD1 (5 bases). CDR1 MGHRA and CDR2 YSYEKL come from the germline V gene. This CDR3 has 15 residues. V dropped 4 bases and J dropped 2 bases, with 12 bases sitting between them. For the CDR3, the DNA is TGCGCCAGCAGCCCCCGGAGAGGGGCTGGAAACACCATATATTTT. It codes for CASSPRRGAGNTIYF.

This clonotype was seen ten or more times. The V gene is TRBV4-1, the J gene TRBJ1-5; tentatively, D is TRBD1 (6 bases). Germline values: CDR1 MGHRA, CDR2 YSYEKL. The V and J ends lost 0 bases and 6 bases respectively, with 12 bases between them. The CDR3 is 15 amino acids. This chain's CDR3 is CASSQEDRSSQPQHF. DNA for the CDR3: TGCGCCAGCAGCCAAGAAGACAGGTCCTCTCAGCCCCAGCATTTT.